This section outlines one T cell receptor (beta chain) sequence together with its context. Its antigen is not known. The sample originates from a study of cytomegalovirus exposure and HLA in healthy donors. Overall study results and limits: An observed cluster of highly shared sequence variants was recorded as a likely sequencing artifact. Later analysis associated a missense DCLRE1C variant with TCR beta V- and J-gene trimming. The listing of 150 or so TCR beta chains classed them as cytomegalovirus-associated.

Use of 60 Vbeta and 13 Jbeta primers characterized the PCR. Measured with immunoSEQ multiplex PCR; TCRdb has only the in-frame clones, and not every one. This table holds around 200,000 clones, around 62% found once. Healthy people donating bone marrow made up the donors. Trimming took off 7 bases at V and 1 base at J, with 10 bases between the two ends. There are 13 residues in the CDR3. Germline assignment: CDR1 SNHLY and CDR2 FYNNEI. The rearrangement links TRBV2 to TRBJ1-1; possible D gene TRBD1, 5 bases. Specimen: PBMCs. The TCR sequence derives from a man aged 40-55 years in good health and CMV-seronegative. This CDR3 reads CASTRDRNTEAFF. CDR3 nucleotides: TGTGCCAGCACCCGAGACAGGAACACTGAAGCTTTCTTT.